One and the same sample provided the 2 T cell receptor beta chains below, sequenced in a study of patients and donors after allogeneic stem cell transplantation. TCRdb processed the RT-PCR reads anew with MiXCR; each CDR3 protein has one entry. This sample has roughly 880,000 distinct CDR3 sequences, with roughly 17% found just once. Sequencing was done on a sample of blood, either unsorted or a sorted T cell fraction (not recorded which). Receptors originate from a human donor who was either an allogeneic HSCT recipient or a stem cell or donor lymphocyte infusion donor (not recorded which). It is not recorded whose cells these are; they may come from a transplant donor.

The chain employs TRBV9 and TRBJ2-2; a possible D gene is TRBD2 (6 bases). Between the trimmed V and J ends, which lost 3 bases and 4 bases, there was a span of 16 bases. The CDR3 runs to 16 residues. CDR1 and CDR2 from the germline V gene are SGDLS and YYNGEE. The CDR3 sequence is CASSAPRGSGTGELFF. The DNA of the CDR3 is TGTGCCAGCAGCGCACCCCGGGGGTCGGGCACCGGGGAGCTGTTTTTT.

This clonotype has ten or more counts. The CDR3 here is CASSLAVTTGELFF. In DNA form, the CDR3 reads TGCGCCAGCAGCTTGGCTGTCACCACCGGGGAGCTGTTTTTT. V is TRBV5-1 and J is TRBJ2-2; unclear D gene. V was clipped by 0 bases and J by 4 bases, with 7 bases between them. The germline V gene has CDR1 SGHRS and CDR2 YFSETQ. The CDR3 has 14 amino acids. Drawing the rest from reference TRBV5-1 and TRBJ2-2, the complete variable domain is KAGVTQTPRYLIKTRGQQVTLSCSPISGHRSVSWYQQTPGQGLQFLFEYFSETQRNKGNFPGRFSGRQFSNSRSEMNVSTLELGDSALYLCASSLAVTTGELFFGEGSRLTVL.